These 4 T cell receptor beta chains came from one sample sequenced in a study of identical twins. One entry per CDR3 protein, called by TCRdb with MiXCR from the 5' RACE reads. The sample carries 450,000 or so distinct CDR3 sequences, 14% recorded once. This sample was also put to use in a study of yellow fever vaccine responses in identical twins.

Source material: CD4+ T cells sorted from blood. The receptors were gathered from a woman aged 18-30 years in good health.

This chain joins TRBV11-2 and TRBJ2-2, with D possibly matching TRBD1 (6 bases). The CDR3 is 15 amino acids. The germline CDR1 and CDR2 sequences are SGHAT and FQNNGV. V lost 4 bases to trimming and J lost 0 bases, with 9 bases between them. DNA of the CDR3: TGTGCCAGCAGCTATACAGGGTCGAACACCGGGGAGCTGTTTTTT. Translation gives CASSYTGSNTGELFF.

V usage is TRBV19 and J usage is TRBJ2-5, with TRBD1 matching over 11 bases. J was trimmed by 5 bases and V by 8 bases; bases with no gene match: 4. The CDR3 sequence is 13 residues long. Germline values: CDR1 LNHDA, CDR2 SQIVND (reference sequence). CDR3 sequence: CASRTGGVETQYF. The CDR3 nucleotides read TGTGCCAGTCGGACAGGGGGCGTGGAGACCCAGTACTTC.

This clonotype was counted ten times or more. The rearrangement uses TRBV12-3 or TRBV12-4 and TRBJ2-5, with 9 bases that match TRBD2. Trimming took 6 bases from V and 5 from J; bases not matched to a gene: 7. The CDR3 is made up of 14 amino acids. CDR3 DNA sequence: TGTGCCAGCAGCATAGCGGGAGAGGGCGAGACCCAGTACTTC. This translates into CASSIAGEGETQYF.

V and J are TRBV5-6 and TRBJ2-7; no clear D. V dropped 0 bases and J dropped 3 bases, with 13 bases sitting between them. CDR1 is SGHDT, CDR2 YYEEEE, per germline. This CDR3 region has 15 residues. CDR3 protein: CASSLVPGPDYEQYF. CDR3 sequence (DNA): TGTGCCAGCAGCTTGGTTCCGGGTCCAGACTACGAGCAGTACTTC. The full variable domain, in which reference TRBV5-6 and TRBJ2-7 provide the parts outside the CDR3, is DAGVTQSPTHLIKTRGQQVTLRCSPKSGHDTVSWYQQALGQGPQFIFQYYEEEERQRGNFPDRFSGHQFPNYSSELNVNALLLGDSALYLCASSLVPGPDYEQYFGPGTRLTVT.